These 24 T cell receptor beta chains came from one sample sequenced in a study of T cells in Graves' hyperthyroidism and ophthalmopathy. Researchers took RNA transcripts and amplified the TCR beta CDR3 regions from them. A set of HTBI primers served as the primers for a first-round RT-PCR of the TCR CDR3. TCRdb analysed the multiplex PCR reads with MiXCR anew, one entry per CDR3 protein. Seen here are about 52,000 distinct CDR3 sequences, around half observed once, and the top ten hold about a tenth. Input material: blood. The receptor source for this set is a woman in her fifties or sixties with Graves' ophthalmopathy.

This clonotype occurred many times. The rearrangement uses TRBV28 and TRBJ1-6; TRBD1 matches 8 bases. This CDR3 is 16 amino acids long. Germline V gene sequence: CDR1 MDHEN, CDR2 SYDVKM. Germline trimming cut 5 bases from V and 7 bases from J; bases unmatched to any gene: 10. This CDR3 reads CASSPPGQGFNSPLHF. The DNA for the CDR3 is TGTGCCAGCAGTCCCCCCGGACAGGGTTTCAATTCACCCCTCCACTTT.

This clonotype was observed many times. CDR3 in amino acids: CASSLSGGIETQYF. In DNA form, the CDR3 reads TGTGCCAGCAGCTTGTCAGGGGGCATTGAGACCCAGTACTTC. The chain combines TRBV5-5 with TRBJ2-5; TRBD1 matches 8 bases. Germline values: CDR1 SGHKS, CDR2 YYEKEE (reference sequence). The CDR3 is 14 amino acids. The J segment lost 5 bases and the V segment lost 1 base, leaving 4 bases of the junction unmatched.

In the case of this clonotype: This likely comes from a read error, as the CDR3 has no conserved phenylalanine or tryptophan at its end. This sequence joins TRBV2 and TRBJ1-1; a possible D gene is TRBD1 (6 bases). With 6 bases removed from V and 8 bases from J, the gap between germline ends came to 16 bases. The CDR3 spans 13 residues. Germline V lookup: CDR1 SNHLY, CDR2 FYNNEI. CDR3 sequence: CASRGEQGTEAFS. As DNA, the CDR3 is TGTGCCAGCAGGGGGGAACAGGGAACGGAAGCTTTCTCT.

In its sample, this clonotype was seen many times. The rearrangement joins TRBV7-2 to TRBJ2-5; the match to TRBD2 covers 7 bases. Germline V gives CDR1 SGHTA, CDR2 FQGNSA. V dropped 3 bases and J dropped 5; count of bases not matched to a gene: 9. CDR3 length: 15 residues. CDR3 sequence: CASSLTAGAGETQYF. CDR3 sequence (DNA): TGTGCCAGCAGCTTGACTGCGGGAGCGGGGGAGACCCAGTACTTC.

This clonotype was seen many times. The chain carries TRBV20-1 and TRBJ1-6, with 9 bases aligning to TRBD1. The CDR3 runs 14 residues. The junction had 1 base not matched to a gene; V was cut back by 0 bases and J by 7 bases. CDR1 is DFQATT and CDR2 is SNEGSKA in the germline V gene (reference sequence). DNA of the CDR3: TGCAGTGCTAGAGAGGACAGGGGAAATTCACCCCTCCACTTT. Its translation is CSAREDRGNSPLHF.

J is TRBJ1-5 and V is TRBV5-1; D may be TRBD1 (6 bases). V was trimmed by 2 bases and J by 2 bases, leaving 14 bases between them. The germline V gene has CDR1 SGHRS and CDR2 YFSETQ. This CDR3 is 16 amino acids long. CDR3 loop: CASSLVAGGGNQPQHF. CDR3 DNA sequence: TGCGCCAGCAGCTTAGTAGCGGGGGGCGGCAATCAGCCCCAGCATTTT. The full variable domain, in which reference TRBV5-1 and TRBJ1-5 provide the parts outside the CDR3, is KAGVTQTPRYLIKTRGQQVTLSCSPISGHRSVSWYQQTPGQGLQFLFEYFSETQRNKGNFPGRFSGRQFSNSRSEMNVSTLELGDSALYLCASSLVAGGGNQPQHFGDGTRLSIL.

On this clonotype itself: The missing conserved phenylalanine or tryptophan at the end of this CDR3 makes a read error likely. The chain joins TRBV7-2 to TRBJ1-3, with a tentative D call TRBD1 (5 bases). The germline V gene has CDR1 SGHTA and CDR2 FQGNSA. The CDR3 spans 18 residues. With 4 bases removed from V and 0 bases from J, the gap between germline ends came to 19 bases. The CDR3 reads CASSSGWFFRDSGNTIYS. In nucleotides, the CDR3 is TGTGCCAGCAGCTCGGGGTGGTTCTTCAGGGACTCTGGAAACACCATATATTCT.

This clonotype was observed once. V usage is TRBV20-1 and J usage is TRBJ2-3; 12 nucleotides align to TRBD2. CDR1 and CDR2 from the germline V gene are DFQATT and SNEGSKA (reference sequence). Germline trimming cut 5 bases from V and 1 base from J; bases unmatched to any gene: 7. CDR3 length: 16 residues. As DNA, the CDR3 is TGCAGTGCTCGGACTAGCGGGACTAGCGGCACAGATACGCAGTATTTT. This translates into CSARTSGTSGTDTQYF.

This clonotype was counted only a few times. The rearrangement uses TRBV20-1 and TRBJ1-1; D not certain. V was shortened by 1 base and J by 2 bases, with 14 bases between the two germline ends. This CDR3 spans 15 amino acids. Looked up from germline, CDR1 is DFQATT and CDR2 is SNEGSKA (reference sequence). The CDR3: CSARGPFRDNTEAFF. In DNA form, the CDR3 reads TGCAGTGCTAGAGGTCCGTTTCGCGATAACACTGAAGCTTTCTTT.

This clonotype appeared many times. The chain recombines TRBV28 with TRBJ1-4; D may be TRBD1 (5 bases). The CDR3 has 13 residues. V lost 10 bases and J lost 1, with 10 bases in between. Germline assignment: CDR1 MDHEN and CDR2 SYDVKM. CDR3 loop: CATGTLTNEKLFF. Written as DNA, the CDR3 is TGTGCCACGGGGACCCTAACTAATGAAAAACTGTTTTTT.

By share of the sample, this clonotype is medium-sized (0.01 to 0.1%). The chain employs TRBV10-3 and TRBJ2-7; no firm D call. V was trimmed by 3 bases and J by 2 bases, leaving 2 bases between them. The CDR3 runs 11 residues. The germline gives CDR1 ENHRY, CDR2 SYGVKD. CDR3 coding DNA: TGTGCCATCAGTGACGCCTACGAGCAGTACTTC. This sequence encodes CAISDAYEQYF.

On this clonotype itself: The DNA is omitted, as the CDR3 cannot be located on it reliably, and the CDR3 follows TCRdb's listing. The chain employs TRBV7-2 and TRBJ2-3; TRBD2 was called by the table and not checked on the DNA. Germline V CDR1 and CDR2: SGHTA, FQGNSA. Ends included, the CDR3 has 20 residues. The CDR3: CASSIYLCSGLAGRTDTQYF.

This clonotype was recorded only once. The V and J genes are TRBV20-1 and TRBJ2-2; unclear D gene. CDR1 is DFQATT, CDR2 SNEGSKA, per germline (reference sequence). CDR3 length: 8 residues. V lost 5 bases and J lost 8, with 0 bases in between. The CDR3 sequence: CSAGELFF. The DNA for the CDR3 is TGCAGTGCTGGGGAGCTGTTTTTT.

The chain links TRBV7-9 to TRBJ2-7; possible D gene TRBD1, 5 bases. CDR1 and CDR2 from the germline V gene are SEHNR and FQNEAQ (reference sequence). The CDR3 length is 12 residues. V was pared by 6 bases and J by 6 bases, with 12 bases between. This CDR3 is CASSPQGGEQYF. Written as DNA, the CDR3 is TGTGCCAGCAGTCCGCAGGGTGGCGAGCAGTACTTC. Looking up the rest from reference TRBV7-9 and TRBJ2-7 gives the full variable domain: DTGVSQNPRHKITKRGQNVTFRCDPISEHNRLYWYRQTLGQGPEFLTYFQNEAQLEKSRLLSDRFSAERPKGSFSTLEIQRTEQGDSAMYLCASSPQGGEQYFGPGTRLTVT.

Remarks on this clonotype: A junction end diverges from the germline sequence, so it may reflect a read error. This rearrangement joins TRBV20-1 to TRBJ2-7; a weak D match, TRBD2 (5 bases). Germline V gives CDR1 DFQATT, CDR2 SNEGSKA (reference sequence). CDR3 size: 13 residues. The CDR3 is CRAGRRVGYVQYF. The CDR3 coding sequence is TGCAGAGCTGGACGGCGGGTGGGGTACGTGCAGTACTTC.

This clonotype was observed many times. The V and J genes are TRBV20-1 and TRBJ1-6, with 7 bases fitting TRBD1. V lost 0 bases, J lost 4 bases, and 9 bases stayed unmatched. The germline CDR1 and CDR2 sequences are DFQATT and SNEGSKA (reference sequence). The CDR3 loop spans 17 amino acids. CDR3 sequence: CSARDLQSGQYNSPLHF. CDR3 DNA sequence: TGCAGTGCTAGAGACCTCCAATCGGGACAGTATAATTCACCCCTCCACTTT.

This rearrangement joins TRBV28 to TRBJ2-3, with D perhaps TRBD2 (6 bases). The CDR3 length is 16 residues. Germline lookup yields CDR1 MDHEN and CDR2 SYDVKM. The ends were cut back, 6 bases at V and 2 bases at J, with 18 bases in the middle. CDR3 coding DNA: TGTGCCAGCAGGCATTGGGACTTCAATTACACAGATACGCAGTATTTT. Translated: CASRHWDFNYTDTQYF.

Ten or more counts support this clonotype. This may stem from a read error, because a much larger clone lies one nucleotide away. Lacking the conserved final phenylalanine or tryptophan, this CDR3 likely reflects a read error. The chain employs TRBV15 and TRBJ2-1, with D tentatively TRBD2 (6 bases). CDR1 and CDR2 from the germline V gene are LNHNV and YYDKDF (reference sequence). This CDR3 has 14 amino acids. V was cut by 0 bases and J by 8 bases, with 11 bases left in between. The CDR3: CATSRETSPDEQFL. The CDR3 DNA is TGTGCCACCAGCAGAGAGACTAGTCCCGATGAGCAGTTCCTC.

This clonotype showed up many times. The V and J genes are TRBV5-1 and TRBJ2-7, with D possibly being TRBD1 (6 bases). Between the trimmed V and J ends, which lost 3 bases and 4 bases, there was a span of 11 bases. The CDR3 has 13 amino acids. CDR1 is SGHRS, CDR2 YFSETQ, per germline. The CDR3 sequence is CASSWRTAYEQYF. For the CDR3, the DNA is TGCGCCAGCAGCTGGCGGACAGCATACGAGCAGTACTTC.

On this clonotype: The CDR3 end shows no conserved phenylalanine or tryptophan, and so a read error is likely. The chain uses TRBV18 and TRBJ2-5; no firm D call. Looked up from germline, CDR1 is KGHSH and CDR2 is LQKENI. The CDR3 is 13 amino acids. The germline V and J ends were trimmed by 6 bases and 1 base, with 9 bases remaining between them. CDR3 DNA: TGTGCCAGCTCCCCCCCAGGCCAAGAGACCCAGTACGTC. This gives the protein CASSPPGQETQYV.

This clonotype was detected many times. The rearrangement links TRBV29-1 to TRBJ2-2; 9 bases are a match to TRBD2. V gave up 5 bases and J gave up 6 bases; unmatched junction bases: 7. This CDR3 comprises 14 residues. Germline V gene sequence: CDR1 SQVTM, CDR2 ANQGSEA. The CDR3 region is CSVREAGGPGELFF. DNA for the CDR3: TGCAGCGTTCGAGAGGCGGGAGGGCCCGGGGAGCTGTTTTTT.

At least ten counts were recorded for this clonotype. The rearrangement links TRBV20-1 to TRBJ2-1; D may be TRBD1 (6 bases). V was trimmed by 0 bases and J by 0 bases, leaving 12 bases between them. CDR3 length equals 16 residues. From germline, CDR1 is DFQATT and CDR2 SNEGSKA (reference sequence). The DNA of the CDR3 is TGCAGTGCTAGAGATCCAGGGGTCGGCTCCTACAATGAGCAGTTCTTC. Translation: CSARDPGVGSYNEQFF.

This clonotype has ten or more counts. A much more abundant neighbour one base away suggests this may be a read error. This chain links TRBV20-1 with TRBJ2-7; 9 nucleotides match TRBD1. This CDR3 is built from 13 residues. Trimming removed 4 bases from V and 6 bases from J; junction bases left unmatched: 7. Germline CDR1 and CDR2: DFQATT and SNEGSKA (reference sequence). The CDR3 loop is CSAIDRGVLEQYF. The DNA for the CDR3 is TGCAGTGCTATTGACAGGGGGGTTCTCGAGCAGTACTTC.

Many counts were recorded for this clonotype. This chain uses TRBV9 with TRBJ2-2; D gene ambiguous. Germline CDR1 reads SGDLS; CDR2 reads YYNGEE. Deletions cut 1 base from V and 0 bases from J, with 7 bases between. CDR3 length equals 15 residues. The CDR3 nucleotides read TGTGCCAGCAGCGTAAGACTTACGAACACCGGGGAGCTGTTTTTT. Translating gives CASSVRLTNTGELFF.